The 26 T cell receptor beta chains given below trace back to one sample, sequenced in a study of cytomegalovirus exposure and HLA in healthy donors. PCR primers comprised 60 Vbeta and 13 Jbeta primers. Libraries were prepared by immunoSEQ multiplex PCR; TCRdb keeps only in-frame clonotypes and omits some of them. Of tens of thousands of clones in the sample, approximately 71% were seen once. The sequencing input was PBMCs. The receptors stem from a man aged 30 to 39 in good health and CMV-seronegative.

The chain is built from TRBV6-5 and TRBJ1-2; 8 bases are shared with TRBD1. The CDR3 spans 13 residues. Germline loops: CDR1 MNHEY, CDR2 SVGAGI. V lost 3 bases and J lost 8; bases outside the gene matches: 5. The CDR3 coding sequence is TGTGCCAGCAGTTATGACAGGGGCAGCGGCTACACCTTC. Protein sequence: CASSYDRGSGYTF.

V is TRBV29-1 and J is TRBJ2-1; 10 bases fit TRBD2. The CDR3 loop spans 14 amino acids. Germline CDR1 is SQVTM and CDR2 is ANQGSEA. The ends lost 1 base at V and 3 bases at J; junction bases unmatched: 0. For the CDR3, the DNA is TGCAGCGTTGAAGGACTAGCGGGCTACAATGAGCAGTTCTTC. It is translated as CSVEGLAGYNEQFF.

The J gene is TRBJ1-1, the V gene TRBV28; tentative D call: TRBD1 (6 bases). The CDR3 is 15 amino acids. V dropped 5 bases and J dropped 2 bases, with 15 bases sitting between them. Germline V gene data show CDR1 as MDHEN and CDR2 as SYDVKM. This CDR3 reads CASSITAGTNTEAFF. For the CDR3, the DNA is TGTGCCAGCAGTATAACAGCCGGGACAAACACTGAAGCTTTCTTT.

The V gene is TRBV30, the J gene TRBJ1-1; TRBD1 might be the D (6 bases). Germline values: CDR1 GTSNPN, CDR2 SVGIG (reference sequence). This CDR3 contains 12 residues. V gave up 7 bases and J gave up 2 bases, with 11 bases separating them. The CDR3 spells CASWTANTEAFF. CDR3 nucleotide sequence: TGTGCCTCGTGGACAGCAAACACTGAAGCTTTCTTT.

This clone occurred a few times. The CDR3 sequence is CASSIDRSTEAFF. The CDR3 nucleotides read TGTGCCAGCAGCATAGACAGATCCACTGAAGCTTTCTTT. This chain uses TRBV7-2 with TRBJ1-1; possible D gene TRBD1, 5 bases. V dropped 5 bases and J dropped 4 bases, with 11 bases sitting between them. This CDR3 comprises 13 residues. Germline V gives CDR1 SGHTA, CDR2 FQGNSA. Combining the CDR3 with reference TRBV7-2 and TRBJ1-1 gives the whole variable domain GAGVSQSPSNKVTEKGKDVELRCDPISGHTALYWYRQSLGQGLEFLIYFQGNSAPDKSGLPSDRFSAERTGGSVSTLTIQRTQQEDSAVYLCASSIDRSTEAFFGQGTRLTVV.

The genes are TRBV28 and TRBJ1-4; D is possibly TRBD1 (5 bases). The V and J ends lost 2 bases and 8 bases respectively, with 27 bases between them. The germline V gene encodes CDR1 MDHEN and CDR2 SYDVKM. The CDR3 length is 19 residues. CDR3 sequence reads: CASSLPSFGGGDEGEKLFF. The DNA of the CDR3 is TGTGCCAGCAGTTTACCGTCCTTTGGGGGGGGAGATGAAGGAGAAAAACTGTTTTTT.

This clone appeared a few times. Here the CDR3 reads CASSVAASGGQTQYF. CDR3 DNA sequence: TGTGCCAGCAGCGTAGCGGCTAGCGGGGGCCAGACCCAGTACTTC. This rearrangement joins TRBV9 to TRBJ2-5; TRBD2 aligns across 10 bases. The CDR3 length is 15 residues. Germline CDR1 SGDLS, CDR2 YYNGEE. After removal of 0 bases from V and 6 bases from J, the junction contained 5 bases not matched to a gene.

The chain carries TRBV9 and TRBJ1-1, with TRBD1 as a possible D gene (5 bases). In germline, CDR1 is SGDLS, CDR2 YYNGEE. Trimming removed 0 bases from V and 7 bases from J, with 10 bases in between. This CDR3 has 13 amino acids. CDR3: CASSVEGVSEAFF. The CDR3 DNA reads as TGTGCCAGCAGCGTAGAAGGGGTGAGTGAAGCTTTCTTT.

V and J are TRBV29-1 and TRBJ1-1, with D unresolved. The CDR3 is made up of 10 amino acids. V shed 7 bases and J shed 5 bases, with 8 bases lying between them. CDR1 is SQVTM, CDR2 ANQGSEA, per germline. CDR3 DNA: TGCAGCGCCGGAGGAACTGAAGCTTTCTTT. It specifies CSAGGTEAFF.

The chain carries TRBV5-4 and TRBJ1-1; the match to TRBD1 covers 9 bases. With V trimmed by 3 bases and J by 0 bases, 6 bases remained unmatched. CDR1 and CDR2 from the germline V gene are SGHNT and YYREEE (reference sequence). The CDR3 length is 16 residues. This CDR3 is CASSYGQGSLNTEAFF. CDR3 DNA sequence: TGTGCCAGCAGCTACGGACAGGGGAGCCTGAACACTGAAGCTTTCTTT.

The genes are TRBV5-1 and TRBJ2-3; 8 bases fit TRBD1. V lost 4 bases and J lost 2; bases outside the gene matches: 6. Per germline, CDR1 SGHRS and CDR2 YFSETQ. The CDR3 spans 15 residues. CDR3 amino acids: CASSPGQGYTDTQYF. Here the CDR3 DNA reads TGCGCCAGCAGCCCCGGACAGGGTTACACAGATACGCAGTATTTT.

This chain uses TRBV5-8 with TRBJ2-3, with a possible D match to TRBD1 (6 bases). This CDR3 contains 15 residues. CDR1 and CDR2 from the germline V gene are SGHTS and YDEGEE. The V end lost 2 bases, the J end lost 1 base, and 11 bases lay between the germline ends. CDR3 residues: CASSFPSGGTDTQYF. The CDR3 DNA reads TGTGCCAGCAGCTTCCCCTCAGGGGGCACAGATACGCAGTATTTT.

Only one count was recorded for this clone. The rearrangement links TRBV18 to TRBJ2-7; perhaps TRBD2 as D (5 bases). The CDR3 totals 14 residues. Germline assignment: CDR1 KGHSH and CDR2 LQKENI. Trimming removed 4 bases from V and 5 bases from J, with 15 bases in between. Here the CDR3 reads CASSQREEKDEQYF. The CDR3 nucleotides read TGTGCCAGCTCACAACGGGAAGAAAAGGACGAGCAGTACTTC.

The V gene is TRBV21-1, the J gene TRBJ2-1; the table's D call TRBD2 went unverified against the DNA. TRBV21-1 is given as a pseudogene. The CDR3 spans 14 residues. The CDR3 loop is CASLFSGGPHEQFF. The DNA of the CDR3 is TGTGCCAGCCTTTTTTCGGGGGGGCCGCATGAGCAGTTCTTC.

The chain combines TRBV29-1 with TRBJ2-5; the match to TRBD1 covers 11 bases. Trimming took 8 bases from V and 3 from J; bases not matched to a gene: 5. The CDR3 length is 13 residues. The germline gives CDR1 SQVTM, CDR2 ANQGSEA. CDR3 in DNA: TGCAGCAGCTGGACAGGGGGCAAAGAGACCCAGTACTTC. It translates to CSSWTGGKETQYF. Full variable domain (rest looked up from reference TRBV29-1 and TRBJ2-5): SAVISQKPSRDICQRGTSLTIQCQVDSQVTMMFWYRQQPGQSLTLIATANQGSEATYESGFVIDKFPISRPNLTFSTLTVSNMSPEDSSIYLCSSWTGGKETQYFGPGTRLLVL.

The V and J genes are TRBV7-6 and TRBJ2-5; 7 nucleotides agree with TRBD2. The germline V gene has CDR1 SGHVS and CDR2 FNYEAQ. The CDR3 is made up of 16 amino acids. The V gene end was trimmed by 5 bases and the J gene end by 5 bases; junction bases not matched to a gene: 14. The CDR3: CASSLGDYLSWETQYF. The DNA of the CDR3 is TGTGCCAGCAGCCTCGGGGACTACCTTTCCTGGGAGACCCAGTACTTC.

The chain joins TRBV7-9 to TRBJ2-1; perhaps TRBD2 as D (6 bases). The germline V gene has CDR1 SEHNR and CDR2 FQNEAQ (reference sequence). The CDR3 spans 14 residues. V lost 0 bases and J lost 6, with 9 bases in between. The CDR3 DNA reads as TGTGCCAGCAGCTTAGCGGGAGGCGGCAATGAGCAGTTCTTC. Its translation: CASSLAGGGNEQFF.

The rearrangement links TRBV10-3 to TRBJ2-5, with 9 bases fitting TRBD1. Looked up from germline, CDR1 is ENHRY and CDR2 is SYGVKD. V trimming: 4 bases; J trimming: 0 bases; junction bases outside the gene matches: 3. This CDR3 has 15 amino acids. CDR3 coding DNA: TGTGCCATCAGTGTCGACAGGGGGTACCAAGAGACCCAGTACTTC. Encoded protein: CAISVDRGYQETQYF.

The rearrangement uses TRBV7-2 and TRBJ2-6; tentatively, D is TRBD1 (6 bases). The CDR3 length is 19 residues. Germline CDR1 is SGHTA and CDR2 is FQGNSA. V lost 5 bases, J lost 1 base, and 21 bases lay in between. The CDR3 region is CASSPGLTGAWSGANVLTF. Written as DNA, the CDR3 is TGTGCCAGCAGCCCCGGCCTGACAGGTGCCTGGTCTGGGGCCAACGTCCTGACTTTC.

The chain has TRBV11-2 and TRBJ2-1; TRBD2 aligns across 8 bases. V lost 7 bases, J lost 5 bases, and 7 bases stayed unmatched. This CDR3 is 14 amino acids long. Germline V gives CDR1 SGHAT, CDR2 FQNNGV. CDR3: CASNTGTSHNEQFF. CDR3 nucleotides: TGTGCCAGCAACACAGGGACTAGTCACAATGAGCAGTTCTTC.

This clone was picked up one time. The CDR3 reads CASSYLGTGGAYEQYF. For the CDR3, the DNA is TGTGCCAGCAGTTATCTAGGGACAGGGGGCGCCTACGAGCAGTACTTC. The chain has TRBV27 and TRBJ2-7; 12 positions match TRBD1. The germline CDR1 and CDR2 sequences are MNHEY and SMNVEV (reference sequence). CDR3 size: 16 residues. The junction had 6 bases not matched to a gene; V was cut back by 4 bases and J by 2 bases.

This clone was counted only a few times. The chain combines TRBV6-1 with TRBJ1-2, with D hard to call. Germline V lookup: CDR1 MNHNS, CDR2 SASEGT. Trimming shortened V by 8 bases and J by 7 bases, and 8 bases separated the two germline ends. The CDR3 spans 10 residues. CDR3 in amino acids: CASRSGGYTF. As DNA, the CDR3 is TGTGCCAGCCGCTCCGGTGGCTACACCTTC.

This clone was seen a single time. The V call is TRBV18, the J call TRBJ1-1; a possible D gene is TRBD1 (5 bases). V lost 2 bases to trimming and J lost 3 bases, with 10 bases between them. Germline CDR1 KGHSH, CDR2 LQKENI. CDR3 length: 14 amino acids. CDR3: CASSPRTKDTEAFF. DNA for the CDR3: TGTGCCAGCTCACCAAGGACAAAAGACACTGAAGCTTTCTTT.

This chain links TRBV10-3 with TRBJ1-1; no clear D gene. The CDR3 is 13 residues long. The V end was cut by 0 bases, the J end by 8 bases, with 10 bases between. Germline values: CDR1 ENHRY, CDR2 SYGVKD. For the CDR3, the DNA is TGTGCCATCAGTGAGTCGAGAGGTTGGGAAGCTTTCTTT. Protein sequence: CAISESRGWEAFF.

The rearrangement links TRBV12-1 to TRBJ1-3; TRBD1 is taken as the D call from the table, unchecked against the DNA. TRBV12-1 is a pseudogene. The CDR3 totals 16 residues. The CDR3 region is CASNKDIISSGNTIYF. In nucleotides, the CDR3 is TGTGCCAGCAACAAGGACATTATAAGCTCTGGAAACACCATATATTTT.

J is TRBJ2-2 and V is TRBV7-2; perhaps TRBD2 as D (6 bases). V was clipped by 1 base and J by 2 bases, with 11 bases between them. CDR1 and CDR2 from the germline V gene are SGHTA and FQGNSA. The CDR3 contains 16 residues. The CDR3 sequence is CASSLEGGSNTGELFF. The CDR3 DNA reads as TGTGCCAGCAGCTTAGAAGGAGGGAGTAACACCGGGGAGCTGTTTTTT.